This T cell receptor beta chain was sequenced for a study of T cell repertoires in cytomegalovirus infection. For the study at large: Indicated by public TCR beta signatures were CMV infection and matching HLA type. Study-wide results and limits: HLA-C-restricted CMV clonotypes gave the most frequent clonotype in two of eight donors.

Each CDR3 protein is one row after TCRdb ran MiXCR on the reads. The repertoire holds roughly 300,000 distinct CDR3 sequences, with more than 8% as singletons. Germline V gives CDR1 SGHTA, CDR2 FQGNSA. With V trimmed by 1 base and J by 1 base, 8 bases remained unmatched. This CDR3 is 18 amino acids long. This clonotype was detected many times. Its antigen is as yet unknown. The source of this sequence is a human donor in good health (CMV status not recorded). Some clones in this sample may be carry-over from other donors' samples. Sequencing was performed on PBMCs. The V call is TRBV7-2, the J call TRBJ1-1, with 11 bases that match TRBD1. This chain's CDR3 is CASSLGRTGGTGNTEAFF. The CDR3 nucleotides are TGTGCCAGCAGCTTAGGTAGGACAGGGGGCACAGGGAACACTGAAGCTTTCTTT.